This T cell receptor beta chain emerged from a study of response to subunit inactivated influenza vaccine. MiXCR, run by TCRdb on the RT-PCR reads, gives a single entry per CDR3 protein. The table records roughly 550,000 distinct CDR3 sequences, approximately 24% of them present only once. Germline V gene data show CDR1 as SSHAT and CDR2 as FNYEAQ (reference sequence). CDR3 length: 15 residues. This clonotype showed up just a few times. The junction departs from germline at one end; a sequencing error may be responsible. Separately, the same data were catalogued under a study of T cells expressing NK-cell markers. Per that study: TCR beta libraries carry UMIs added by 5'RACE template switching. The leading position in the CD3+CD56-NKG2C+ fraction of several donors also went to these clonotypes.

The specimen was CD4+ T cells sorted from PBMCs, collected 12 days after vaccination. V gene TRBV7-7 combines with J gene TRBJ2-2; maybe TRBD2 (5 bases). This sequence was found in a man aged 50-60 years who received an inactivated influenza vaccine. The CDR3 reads CASSLVDSSTGELFF. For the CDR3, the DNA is TGTGCTAGCAGCTTAGTGGACTCCAGCACCGGGGAGCTGTTTTTT.